These 20 T cell receptor beta chains came from one sample sequenced in a study of cytomegalovirus exposure and HLA in healthy donors. 60 Vbeta and 13 Jbeta primers were used in PCR. TCRdb keeps only in-frame clones here, not all; method: immunoSEQ multiplex PCR. This sample has some 160,000 clones, with over 70% found just once. Sequenced material: PBMCs. The source of these receptors is a middle-aged man in good health and CMV-seronegative.

This clone was seen a single time. The rearrangement links TRBV7-9 to TRBJ2-7; 12 positions match TRBD2. Germline lookup yields CDR1 SEHNR and CDR2 FQNEAQ (reference sequence). V dropped 4 bases and J dropped 4; count of bases not matched to a gene: 5. There are 15 residues in the CDR3. DNA of the CDR3: TGTGCCAGCAGCTCCCTAGCGGGAGGGCCTTACGAGCAGTACTTC. Its translation: CASSSLAGGPYEQYF.

This clone was observed a handful of times. CDR3: CASSLGQGATYEQYF. CDR3 in DNA: TGTGCCAGCAGCTTAGGGCAGGGGGCCACCTACGAGCAGTACTTC. The chain recombines TRBV7-9 with TRBJ2-7, with 8 bases fitting TRBD1. The CDR3 extends over 15 amino acids. The V gene end was trimmed by 1 base and the J gene end by 2 bases; junction bases not matched to a gene: 4. The germline gives CDR1 SEHNR, CDR2 FQNEAQ (reference sequence). Variable domain in full (rest from reference TRBV7-9 and TRBJ2-7): DTGVSQNPRHKITKRGQNVTFRCDPISEHNRLYWYRQTLGQGPEFLTYFQNEAQLEKSRLLSDRFSAERPKGSFSTLEIQRTEQGDSAMYLCASSLGQGATYEQYFGPGTRLTVT.

About this clone itself: Other DNA sequences in the sample encode the same CDR3. The CDR3 DNA sequence: TGCGCCAGCAGCCAGGGGACAGGGGACACCGGGGAGCTGTTTTTT. Its translation: CASSQGTGDTGELFF. The genes are TRBV4-3 and TRBJ2-2; TRBD1 aligns across 10 bases. CDR3 length equals 15 residues. The ends lost 3 bases at V and 3 bases at J; junction bases unmatched: 1. Germline assignment: CDR1 LGHNA and CDR2 YSLEER.

This clone was observed once. V is TRBV7-8 and J is TRBJ2-5; D gene ambiguous. The CDR3 runs 13 residues. The germline CDR1 and CDR2 sequences are SGHVS and FQNEAQ. The V end lost 1 base, the J end lost 4 bases, and 7 bases lay between the germline ends. The CDR3 reads CASSLVPSETQYF. In DNA, the CDR3 is TGTGCCAGCAGCTTAGTCCCATCAGAGACCCAGTACTTC.

The sample holds one count of this clone. V gene TRBV2 combines with J gene TRBJ2-7; D not certain. Per germline, CDR1 SNHLY and CDR2 FYNNEI. This CDR3 is built from 12 residues. Trimming removed 2 bases from V and 12 bases from J, with 14 bases in between. CDR3 coding DNA: TGTGCCAGCAGTGAAAATTTTGCCAGAAGGTACTTC. This translates into CASSENFARRYF.

The gene calls are TRBV6-5 and TRBJ2-3, with TRBD2 matching over 10 bases. This CDR3 spans 15 amino acids. After removal of 10 bases from V and 1 base from J, the junction contained 8 bases not matched to a gene. Looked up from germline, CDR1 is MNHEY and CDR2 is SVGAGI. This CDR3 reads CANSLTSGGTDTQYF. Written as DNA, the CDR3 is TGTGCCAACAGCCTAACTAGCGGGGGCACAGATACGCAGTATTTT.

This rearrangement joins TRBV5-6 to TRBJ2-7; 8 bases are shared with TRBD2. J lost 0 bases, V lost 3 bases, and 5 bases had no gene match. CDR1 and CDR2 from the germline V gene are SGHDT and YYEEEE. This CDR3 comprises 15 residues. CDR3 nucleotides: TGTGCCAGCAGCTCTTTAGCGGGAAGCTCCTACGAGCAGTACTTC. Protein: CASSSLAGSSYEQYF.

As DNA, the CDR3 is TGTGCCAGTAGTTATTCGAGCAATCAGCCCCAGCATTTT. Residues: CASSYSSNQPQHF. This chain connects TRBV19 to TRBJ1-5; the D is unclear. Trimming left V 5 bases short and J 1 base short, with 6 bases between. The CDR3 is made up of 13 amino acids. The germline gives CDR1 LNHDA, CDR2 SQIVND (reference sequence).

The rearrangement uses TRBV6-4 and TRBJ2-3, with 12 bases lining up with TRBD2. V lost 0 bases and J lost 2; bases outside the gene matches: 3. Germline values: CDR1 MRHNA, CDR2 SNTAGT. This CDR3 spans 17 amino acids. The DNA of the CDR3 is TGTGCCAGCAGTGACTCCACTAGCGGGGGGCCCACAGATACGCAGTATTTT. It yields the protein CASSDSTSGGPTDTQYF.

V gene TRBV5-4 combines with J gene TRBJ2-1; a possible D gene is TRBD1 (6 bases). Trimming cost V 0 bases and J 6 bases, with 13 bases left between them. The CDR3 is 15 amino acids. Per germline, CDR1 SGHNT and CDR2 YYREEE (reference sequence). The CDR3 protein is CASSLAQGLVNEQFF. CDR3 DNA: TGTGCCAGCAGCTTGGCCCAGGGGCTGGTCAATGAGCAGTTCTTC.

The sample holds one count of this clone. The chain is built from TRBV4-1 and TRBJ2-5; 7 bases align to TRBD1. The J call could be wrong; TRBJ2-7 is a better fit for the DNA end. Germline lookup yields CDR1 MGHRA and CDR2 YSYEKL. The CDR3 loop spans 15 amino acids. DNA for the CDR3: TGCGCCAGCAGCCAAGGTAGACAGGGTCACTACGAGCAGTACTTC. Translated: CASSQGRQGHYEQYF.

For this clone: An end of the junction does not agree with germline; a read error may underlie this. The chain couples TRBV7-9 to TRBJ1-1, with a possible D match to TRBD1 (6 bases). The CDR3 length is 15 residues. Germline V gene lookup returns CDR1 SEHNR and CDR2 FQNEAQ (reference sequence). CDR3 sequence: CSSTRGGRPKTEAFF. In DNA, the CDR3 is TGTTCCAGCACCCGAGGGGGACGTCCGAAAACTGAAGCTTTCTTT.

This sequence joins TRBV12-5 and TRBJ1-1; D perhaps matches TRBD1 (5 bases). CDR1 and CDR2 (germline): LGHNT, FRNRAP. V dropped 10 bases and J dropped 6 bases, with 18 bases sitting between them. CDR3 length equals 13 residues. CDR3 sequence reads: CATNTQGRSEAFF. In nucleotides, the CDR3 is TGTGCTACCAACACCCAGGGTCGTTCTGAAGCTTTCTTT.

The chain has TRBV7-2 and TRBJ2-7; the match to TRBD2 covers 9 bases. CDR3 size: 19 residues. In germline, CDR1 is SGHTA, CDR2 FQGNSA. Trimming at V came to 3 bases and at J to 0 bases, leaving 15 bases not matched to a gene. CDR3 residues: CASSFPSSGGGRDSYEQYF. The CDR3 nucleotides read TGTGCCAGCAGCTTCCCCTCTTCCGGGGGCGGGAGGGACTCCTACGAGCAGTACTTC.

The chain couples TRBV10-3 to TRBJ2-7; 9 bases line up with TRBD1. Looked up from germline, CDR1 is ENHRY and CDR2 is SYGVKD. The CDR3 covers 16 residues. Trimming took 6 bases from V and 0 from J; bases not matched to a gene: 9. The CDR3 bases are TGTGCCATCAGACCTTTGGGGGACAGGGTCTCCTACGAGCAGTACTTC. Translated: CAIRPLGDRVSYEQYF.

The J gene is TRBJ2-1, the V gene TRBV9; 15 bases fit TRBD2. The CDR3 extends over 18 amino acids. V shed 1 base and J 7 bases; nucleotides not matched to a gene: 9. Germline-derived CDR1 and CDR2 are SGDLS and YYNGEE. CDR3 sequence reads: CASSVRGLAGGAANEQFF. In DNA form, the CDR3 reads TGTGCCAGCAGCGTAAGGGGACTAGCGGGAGGAGCCGCGAATGAGCAGTTCTTC. Combining the CDR3 with reference TRBV9 and TRBJ2-1 gives the whole variable domain DSGVTQTPKHLITATGQRVTLRCSPRSGDLSVYWYQQSLDQGLQFLIQYYNGEERAKGNILERFSAQQFPDLHSELNLSSLELGDSALYFCASSVRGLAGGAANEQFFGPGTRLTVL.

This clone has a handful of counts. This chain uses TRBV12-5 with TRBJ2-5; D not certain. The V and J ends lost 5 bases and 3 bases respectively, with 10 bases between them. There are 13 residues in the CDR3. The V gene's germline CDR1 is LGHNT and CDR2 FRNRAP. DNA of the CDR3: TGTGCTAGTGGTCTGGACGGAGAAGAGACCCAGTACTTC. This gives the protein CASGLDGEETQYF.

The genes are TRBV6-1 and TRBJ1-5, with D possibly being TRBD1 (5 bases). The CDR3 is made up of 15 amino acids. Germline V gene data show CDR1 as MNHNS and CDR2 as SASEGT. V was shortened by 4 bases and J by 2 bases, with 12 bases between the two germline ends. The CDR3 nucleotides are TGTGCCAGCAGTGTACAGGTTAGGGGCAATCAGCCCCAGCATTTT. Protein: CASSVQVRGNQPQHF.

V is TRBV30 and J is TRBJ2-3, with D unresolved. Trimming cost V 3 bases and J 8 bases, with 15 bases left between them. The CDR3 consists of 13 residues. CDR1 is GTSNPN and CDR2 is SVGIG in the germline V gene (reference sequence). The CDR3 here is CAWSPSLGSTQYF. As DNA, the CDR3 is TGTGCCTGGAGCCCCTCTCTCGGTAGTACGCAGTATTTT.

This chain joins TRBV7-2 and TRBJ2-7; 8 nucleotides agree with TRBD2. Germline CDR1 is SGHTA and CDR2 is FQGNSA. The J segment lost 4 bases and the V segment lost 0 bases, leaving 8 bases of the junction unmatched. CDR3 length: 16 residues. The CDR3 nucleotides read TGTGCCAGCAGCTTAGCGTCGGGGGGGACTCTATACGAGCAGTACTTC. This gives the protein CASSLASGGTLYEQYF.